The 26 T cell receptor beta chains reported below all come from one sample, sequenced in a study of cytomegalovirus exposure and HLA in healthy donors. Amplification used 60 Vbeta primers and 13 Jbeta primers. TCRdb keeps only in-frame clones here, not all; method: immunoSEQ multiplex PCR. The sample has 200,000 or so clones; roughly 76% are singletons. What was sequenced was PBMCs. These receptors came from a man aged 35 to 55 in good health and CMV-seropositive.

The V gene is TRBV5-5, the J gene TRBJ1-1, with 7 bases lining up with TRBD1. Germline V gene data show CDR1 as SGHKS and CDR2 as YYEKEE (reference sequence). The CDR3 runs to 14 residues. V was clipped by 4 bases and J by 1 base; unmatched bases: 4. The CDR3 reads CASSLRTGNTEAFF. The CDR3 DNA follows: TGTGCCAGCAGCCTCAGGACAGGGAACACTGAAGCTTTCTTT.

The V gene is TRBV2, the J gene TRBJ1-2; unclear D gene. Looked up from germline, CDR1 is SNHLY and CDR2 is FYNNEI. The germline V and J ends were trimmed by 6 bases and 7 bases, with 15 bases remaining between them. The CDR3 is made up of 13 amino acids. The CDR3 coding sequence is TGTGCCAGCAGGGAGGGAAATGCCTCTGGCTACACCTTC. Its translation is CASREGNASGYTF.

The chain employs TRBV18 and TRBJ1-1; D is uncertain. V dropped 11 bases and J dropped 1 base, with 11 bases sitting between them. The CDR3 is 12 residues long. Germline-derived CDR1 and CDR2 are KGHSH and LQKENI. The CDR3: CASFRQNTEAFF. CDR3 nucleotides: TGTGCCTCTTTCAGGCAGAACACTGAAGCTTTCTTT.

The rearrangement joins TRBV5-1 to TRBJ2-7, with 15 bases that match TRBD2. CDR3 length equals 15 residues. Trimming at V came to 4 bases and at J to 5 bases, leaving 4 bases not matched to a gene. Per the germline V gene, CDR1 is SGHRS and CDR2 is YFSETQ. The CDR3 here is CASSTGLAGGNEQYF. CDR3 coding DNA: TGCGCCAGCAGCACCGGACTAGCGGGGGGGAACGAGCAGTACTTC.

This clone has only one observation. V is TRBV13 and J is TRBJ2-4, with TRBD2 identical over 11 bases. V gave up 3 bases and J gave up 5 bases; unmatched junction bases: 6. Germline-derived CDR1 and CDR2 are PRHDT and FYEKMQ (reference sequence). This CDR3 region has 16 residues. The chain's CDR3 is CASSFRLAGLENIQYF. CDR3 in DNA: TGTGCCAGCAGCTTCCGACTAGCGGGGCTTGAAAACATTCAGTACTTC.

The V and J genes are TRBV11-2 and TRBJ1-5; D is perhaps TRBD1 (6 bases). This CDR3 is built from 12 residues. V lost 3 bases and J lost 9, with 9 bases in between. CDR1 is SGHAT, CDR2 FQNNGV, per germline. The CDR3 reads CASSLGGRPQHF. CDR3 bases: TGTGCCAGCAGCTTGGGGGGGCGGCCCCAGCATTTT. Supplemented by reference TRBV11-2 and TRBJ1-5, the full variable domain reads EAGVAQSPRYKIIEKRQSVAFWCNPISGHATLYWYQQILGQGPKLLIQFQNNGVVDDSQLPKDRFSAERLKGVDSTLKIQPAKLEDSAVYLCASSLGGRPQHFGDGTRLSIL.

V and J are TRBV30 and TRBJ1-5; D is possibly TRBD1 (5 bases). Trimming shortened V by 0 bases and J by 4 bases, and 16 bases separated the two germline ends. The germline CDR1 and CDR2 sequences are GTSNPN and SVGIG (reference sequence). CDR3 length: 16 residues. DNA of the CDR3: TGTGCCTGGAGTGTACGAAGGGGTAACGGGAATCAGCCCCAGCATTTT. Translating it yields CAWSVRRGNGNQPQHF.

The gene calls are TRBV4-2 and TRBJ1-3; 7 nucleotides align to TRBD1. This CDR3 spans 15 amino acids. Germline values: CDR1 LGHNA, CDR2 YNFKEQ. With 4 bases clipped from V and 5 bases from J, the junction kept 8 bases outside the gene matches. CDR3 protein: CASSLRQGRRNTIYF. In nucleotides, the CDR3 is TGTGCCAGCAGCCTACGACAGGGACGAAGAAACACCATATATTTT.

The chain employs TRBV2 and TRBJ2-5; a possible D gene is TRBD1 (5 bases). With the DNA end fitting TRBJ2-7 better, the J assignment may be wrong. This CDR3 comprises 15 residues. Per germline, CDR1 SNHLY and CDR2 FYNNEI. The CDR3 here is CASSESRAGRYEQYF. The CDR3 nucleotides are TGTGCCAGCAGTGAGAGTAGGGCAGGGCGGTACGAGCAGTACTTC.

The gene calls are TRBV5-4 and TRBJ2-2; 8 bases are a match to TRBD2. Trimming removed 4 bases from V and 8 bases from J; junction bases left unmatched: 7. Germline V gene lookup returns CDR1 SGHNT and CDR2 YYREEE (reference sequence). The CDR3 spans 14 residues. This chain's CDR3 is CASSLQTSAGELFF. CDR3 DNA sequence: TGTGCCAGCAGCCTGCAGACTAGCGCTGGGGAGCTGTTTTTT. Based on the CDR3 plus reference TRBV5-4 and TRBJ2-2, the full variable domain is ETGVTQSPTHLIKTRGQQVTLRCSSQSGHNTVSWYQQALGQGPQFIFQYYREEENGRGNFPPRFSGLQFPNYSSELNVNALELDDSALYLCASSLQTSAGELFFGEGSRLTVL.

This clone was observed a single time. The chain has TRBV19 and TRBJ2-7; TRBD1 matches 7 bases. The V gene's germline CDR1 is LNHDA and CDR2 SQIVND (reference sequence). This CDR3 has 14 residues. The junction had 7 bases not matched to a gene; V was cut back by 6 bases and J by 2 bases. DNA for the CDR3: TGTGCCAGTAGGGACCGGGACAGACCCTACGAGCAGTACTTC. Residues: CASRDRDRPYEQYF.

The chain carries TRBV4-2 and TRBJ1-1, with 8 bases fitting TRBD1. The length of the CDR3 is 14 residues. The trim removed 3 bases at V and 6 bases at J, leaving 6 bases unmatched. Germline assignment: CDR1 LGHNA and CDR2 YNFKEQ. The CDR3 is CASSHITGGAEAFF. The CDR3, as DNA: TGTGCCAGCAGCCACATCACAGGGGGAGCTGAAGCTTTCTTT.

The V gene is TRBV19, the J gene TRBJ2-4; a possible D gene is TRBD2 (6 bases). The CDR3 totals 12 residues. CDR1 and CDR2 (germline): LNHDA, SQIVND (reference sequence). The ends were cut back, 4 bases at V and 8 bases at J, with 9 bases in the middle. The CDR3 here is CASSTGVDIQYF. The CDR3 coding sequence is TGTGCCAGTAGTACGGGGGTTGACATTCAGTACTTC.

This clone was seen only a few times. The CDR3 region has the DNA TGTGCCAGCACCCCCGGGGACAGGGGAGGATACGAGCAGTACTTC. It translates to CASTPGDRGGYEQYF. The chain joins TRBV28 to TRBJ2-7, with TRBD1 matching 10 bases. With 7 bases clipped from V and 4 bases from J, the junction kept 10 bases outside the gene matches. Germline V gives CDR1 MDHEN, CDR2 SYDVKM. CDR3 length equals 15 residues.

The J gene is TRBJ1-2, the V gene TRBV4-1, with D perhaps TRBD1 (5 bases). This CDR3 has 13 amino acids. Trimming shortened V by 0 bases and J by 8 bases, and 10 bases separated the two germline ends. Germline CDR1 reads MGHRA; CDR2 reads YSYEKL. CDR3 bases: TGCGCCAGCAGCCAAGACTGGGGGGAGGGCTACACCTTC. It specifies CASSQDWGEGYTF.

V usage is TRBV5-8 and J usage is TRBJ1-1; possibly TRBD1 for D (5 bases). The germline V and J ends were trimmed by 6 bases and 6 bases, with 15 bases remaining between them. Germline CDR1 SGHTS, CDR2 YDEGEE. CDR3 length equals 13 residues. CDR3 DNA: TGTGCCAGCAATCAGGGTTTCAAGGCTGAAGCTTTCTTT. Its translation is CASNQGFKAEAFF.

The V call is TRBV7-9, the J call TRBJ2-7, with D unclear. CDR1 is SEHNR and CDR2 is FQNEAQ in the germline V gene (reference sequence). The V gene lost 1 base and the J gene lost 5 bases, with 6 bases spanning the gap. The CDR3 spans 12 residues. The CDR3, as DNA: TGTGCCAGCAGCTTAGGTCGGGACGAGCAGTACTTC. Its translation: CASSLGRDEQYF.

This clone was found once. The chain employs TRBV6-5 and TRBJ2-3; 10 bases align to TRBD1. The germline gives CDR1 MNHEY, CDR2 SVGAGI. This CDR3 spans 15 amino acids. With 5 bases clipped from V and 5 bases from J, the junction kept 7 bases outside the gene matches. This CDR3 is CASSNRDRGRDTQYF. CDR3 DNA: TGTGCCAGCAGTAACCGGGACAGGGGTCGAGATACGCAGTATTTT.

The gene calls are TRBV9 and TRBJ2-7; a possible D gene is TRBD2 (5 bases). V was trimmed by 0 bases and J by 6 bases, leaving 13 bases between them. Germline V gives CDR1 SGDLS, CDR2 YYNGEE. The length of the CDR3 is 14 residues. The CDR3 spells CASSVGGSGGEQYF. In DNA form, the CDR3 reads TGTGCCAGCAGCGTAGGAGGGAGTGGTGGCGAGCAGTACTTC.

This chain connects TRBV23-1 to TRBJ1-1; D gene uncertain. TRBV23-1 counts as an open reading frame of uncertain function. CDR3 size: 17 residues. Trimming pared 7 bases from V and 4 bases from J, leaving 25 bases between. CDR3 sequence: CASTPGSGGPTSTEAFF. The CDR3 region has the DNA TGCGCCAGCACCCCTGGGTCAGGAGGGCCCACCAGCACTGAAGCTTTCTTT.

The chain is built from TRBV6-5 and TRBJ1-1; no clear D. This CDR3 spans 14 amino acids. V was trimmed by 6 bases and J by 0 bases, leaving 11 bases between them. Per germline, CDR1 MNHEY and CDR2 SVGAGI. The CDR3 reads CASSLTTMNTEAFF. CDR3 bases: TGTGCCAGCAGCTTAACAACTATGAACACTGAAGCTTTCTTT.

This clone is a singleton in its sample. The chain couples TRBV18 to TRBJ2-2, with a weak D call TRBD1 (6 bases). Per germline, CDR1 KGHSH and CDR2 LQKENI. Trimming took 6 bases from V and 1 from J, leaving 15 bases between them. The CDR3 spans 16 residues. CDR3: CASSQNQGLNTGELFF. Here the CDR3 DNA reads TGTGCCAGCTCGCAGAATCAGGGGCTGAACACCGGGGAGCTGTTTTTT.

CDR3 sequence: CASSFAGSGGNGEQFF. CDR3 nucleotide sequence: TGTGCCAGCAGTTTCGCCGGGAGCGGGGGGAACGGTGAGCAGTTCTTC. V usage is TRBV6-5 and J usage is TRBJ2-1, with 9 bases identical to TRBD2. This CDR3 comprises 16 residues. Germline CDR1 is MNHEY and CDR2 is SVGAGI. V shed 4 bases and J 9 bases; nucleotides not matched to a gene: 13.

This chain connects TRBV5-4 to TRBJ2-5; D is unresolved. The assigned J gene may be wrong: the sequence end matches TRBJ2-7 better. The CDR3 contains 9 residues. Per germline, CDR1 SGHNT and CDR2 YYREEE (reference sequence). CDR3 nucleotides: TGTGCCAGCACCTCCGAGCAGTACTTC. This gives the protein CASTSEQYF.

This clone is categorized as medium-sized. The chain is built from TRBV30 and TRBJ1-1, with D perhaps matching TRBD1 (6 bases). V was trimmed by 2 bases and J by 5 bases, leaving 15 bases between them. The CDR3 totals 14 residues. Germline V gene data show CDR1 as GTSNPN and CDR2 as SVGIG (reference sequence). Here the CDR3 DNA reads TGTGCCTGGAGTCCGTTAGGGGGAAGGACTGAAGCTTTCTTT. Its protein is CAWSPLGGRTEAFF.

V gene TRBV27 combines with J gene TRBJ2-7, with 10 bases lining up with TRBD1. Germline CDR1 and CDR2: MNHEY and SMNVEV (reference sequence). V was pared by 10 bases and J by 6 bases, with 9 bases of the junction left unmatched. This CDR3 is 13 amino acids long. CDR3 region: CATQGTGVGEQYF. CDR3 sequence (DNA): TGTGCCACGCAAGGGACAGGGGTGGGCGAGCAGTACTTC.